This TCR beta chain was captured in a study of cytomegalovirus exposure and HLA in healthy donors (dated by TCRdb to about 2017). Study-wide context: In an earlier analysis of about 560 of the donors, 276 Gb of sequence data and 117 million unique TCR beta sequences from about 190 million T cells were reported. Approximately 310 gigabases of sequencing data and about 92 million unique TCR sequences made up an early release that covered 640 HLA-typed donors. Among the roughly 400 genotyped donors, around 81% belonged to the genetic ancestry cluster associated with self-reported Caucasian donors. The study aimed to test whether cataloging public T cell receptors could reveal signatures of past pathogen exposure. The T cell repertoires of 670 or so subjects were profiled by immunosequencing and related to cytomegalovirus serostatus. Besides the first cohort of around 670 subjects, a separate validation cohort made up of some 110 different subjects was used. To predict cytomegalovirus infection status, the study brought together high-throughput TCR immunosequencing, statistical association of individual TCRs with disease status, and machine learning. In a later analysis, previously published TCR beta repertoires from 670 or so donors were re-analyzed and high-resolution HLA genotyping was added so that TCR occurrence patterns could be studied. The later analysis used no new phenotypic data to find candidate immune exposures, relying instead on TCR beta sequences and their occurrence across donors. To decide whether each TCR beta V gene segment behaved as functional or pseudogenic, an earlier analysis of several hundred of the donors relied on high-throughput TCR beta sequencing. Donor age, sex, ethnicity and CMV serostatus were compiled alongside the repertoire data. In a later genetic analysis, genome-wide SNP genotypes for about 55% of the roughly 700 donors were used, and that subset was treated as a discovery cohort. All discovery cohort repertoires had been generated using a single sequencing platform. Class I and class II HLA loci were covered by the typing at four-digit resolution. Typing coverage varied by locus: about 629-630 donors for A, B, C, DRB1 and DQB1; 500 to 550 for DQA1; approximately 570 for DPA1; roughly 450 for DPB1. Several DR-DQ haplotypes were treated as single units for association and clustering because of strong linkage in the cohort. Across approximately 400 genotyped donors of the cohort, an average of approximately 240,000 unique TCR beta nucleotide sequences per donor were sequenced, and roughly 17% of those sequences were non-productive. Study-level results and caveats: For the cohort, immune exposure information was limited to CMV serostatus. A group of highly shared sequence variants was considered likely to be a technical artifact of the sequencing pipeline. In both the original and validation cohorts, the classifier was reported to diagnose cytomegalovirus status with high specificity and sensitivity. Because HLA typing was missing for some donors at each locus, association tests included only the typed subset. According to a later analysis, parvovirus B19, influenza, CMV and Epstein-Barr virus appeared linked to several top co-occurrence clusters. A further reported finding was that TCR beta sequences accurately predicted the HLA-A and HLA-B alleles for most subjects in the first cohort. In a later analysis, most CMV-associated TCR beta chains were found to appear HLA-restricted, with HLA associations seemingly driven largely by CMV exposure. Strong co-occurrence of HLA alleles, especially DR and DQ, made assigning TCR associations to individual alleles difficult. Roughly uniform sequencing depth across donors was assumed in presence/absence analyses, although this assumption may not hold. In a later genetic analysis, fewer N-insertions in productive TCRs were reported among donors in an Asian-associated ancestry cluster than the roughly 710-donor mean. Because the 87-base-pair reads could not distinguish some IMGT-functional V segments, including TRBV6-2 and TRBV6-3, those segments were excluded. The authors suggested that the approach could potentially be extended to other disease states and immunological phenotypes. The cohort was sequenced for TCR beta chains only, and without alpha or paired-chain data the features that could be detected were limited. In vitro tests confirmed that a few of the cytomegalovirus-associated TCR beta chains recognize cytomegalovirus antigens. The study gave a list of 150 to 200 TCR beta chains associated with cytomegalovirus. In a later analysis, HLA-associated TCR beta chains showed more clonal expansion and lower generation probabilities than non-associated chains that were equally common. V-gene and J-gene trimming of TCR beta chains was associated with a missense DCLRE1C variant in a later genetic analysis, and the association was replicated in an independent cohort. Most TCR sequences were seen in very few donors, while some public TCRs were found in many individuals. A later analysis associated 17,000 or so TCR beta sequences with specific HLA alleles at a false discovery rate of 0.05. Broadly in line with IMGT annotations, most TCR beta V segments showed up in productive rearrangements about 87% or about 30% of the time in an earlier analysis of 587 of the donors. A later analysis found that TCR association rates varied across HLA loci, with DRB1 alleles showing the most associated TCRs and HLA-C alleles the fewest. Correlated functional status among segregating V segments might reflect linkage disequilibrium, but an unknown experimental factor could not be ruled out. Because counts were too low, about 18 rarely observed V segments, including chromosome 9 orphons, were excluded from the earlier analysis of 587 of the donors.

The CDR3 starts with the cysteine, ends with the phenylalanine, and has 14 residues. Just CDR3 DNA is preserved here, 42 bases in frame from base 1. CDR1 and CDR2, per the germline V gene, are MNHNS and SASEGT. V is cut by 11 bases and J by 4 bases, and the space between the germline ends is 20 bases. Libraries were built with the immunoSEQ multiplex PCR assay. A mixture of 60 forward primers for TCR Vbeta segments and 13 reverse primers for TCR Jbeta segments was used in the multiplex PCR. Amplification of the CDR3 region of rearranged TCR beta genes was performed with a multiplex PCR assay on genomic DNA. Amplified TCR beta libraries were sequenced as 87-base-pair reads on the Illumina HiSeq System. In the source study's methods: A later analysis tallied tens of millions of unique TCR beta chains across the 700 or so repertoires, and approximately 9.9 million of those chains were shared by two or more donors. To remove PCR and sequencing errors, raw reads were error-corrected and collapsed into unique sequences using a nearest-neighbor algorithm that merged closely related sequences. V, D and J gene segments were assigned by aligning CDR3 sequences to IMGT reference sequences. Each retained sequence needed at least a six-nucleotide match to both a V gene segment and a J gene segment. Rearrangements were called productive when the CDR3 lacked stop codons and stayed in frame with V and J; all others were non-productive. CDR3 was defined by IMGT convention, running from the second conserved V-encoded cysteine to the conserved J-encoded phenylalanine. The earlier analysis of about 610 of the donors excluded sequences that lacked an unambiguous match to a single V gene segment. In an earlier analysis of 587 of the donors, V segments were called functional above 56.7% productive rearrangements and were called segregating when the between-donor standard deviation exceeded 5%. To diagnose cytomegalovirus status from the catalog of TCR beta chain sequences, a statistical classification framework was built. V and J gene assignment, in a later analysis, came from comparing TCR nucleotide sequences with IMGT/GENE-DB human TR gene sequences. In a later analysis, CDR3 sequences and most-parsimonious VDJ recombination scenarios were assigned using the TCRdist pipeline. In a later analysis, every TCR beta chain was defined by the combination of its CDR3 amino acid sequence and its V-gene family, and reads without a unique V-gene family were dropped. In a later analysis, 450 to 600 highly shared, low-generation-probability nucleotide sequences were removed to address suspected cross-contamination and a sequencing artifact. A later analysis calculated a clonal expansion index for each public chain from normalized within-repertoire ranks of inferred template counts. Generation probabilities in a later analysis came from a VDJ recombination model fitted to out-of-frame rearrangements, and those results were checked against IGoR. Hypergeometric tests were used in a later analysis to score TCR-TCR, TCR-HLA and TCR-CMV co-occurrence, with a repertoire-size bias correction applied to the TCR pairs. A later analysis estimated false discovery rates by permuting HLA or CMV assignments 20 times. In a later analysis, co-occurring TCRs were grouped using DBSCAN, with TCRdist sequence similarity added in when clustering inside HLA-allele-positive subsets. Co-occurrence clustering excluded repertoires with fewer than 30,000 or more than 120,000 public chains, plus five with anomalous nucleotide sharing. This immuneACCESS table, as held by TCRdb, lists in-frame sequences with V and J called but not all clones. Of the missing ones, under half trace to an unresolved V gene in checked studies; the others have no known cause. The V and J calls and clone size come from that table; D and trimming were worked out from the DNA. The sample profile shows more than 100,000 clones; 80% of them were found once. The top ten clones comprise 7.5% to 9% of the sample.

The cohort consisted of fewer than 700 healthy bone marrow donors. At the time of sampling, every cohort member was nominally healthy, though immune exposures that went unrecorded were likely present. The donor tested CMV seropositive and was one of the 289 seropositive cohort members. Each donor provided a peripheral blood sample, and peripheral blood mononuclear cells were used for TCR beta sequencing. The Qiagen DNeasy Blood Extraction Kit was used to extract genomic DNA from the blood cell samples. This clone showed up just a few times. No antigen is known for it. Base quality data are lacking; no much larger clone is found one base away.

The chain couples TRBV6-1 to TRBJ1-2, with the D gene not confidently named. This clonotype was obtained from a female donor in good health and CMV-seropositive. What was sequenced was PBMCs. The nucleotides read TGTGCCTTGCGAGCCAGGCAACAATCCTATGGCTACACCTTC. Translated, this gives CALRARQQSYGYTF.